These 9 T cell receptor beta chains were all obtained from the same sample, sequenced in a study of CD8+ T cells in alopecia areata. Extracted RNA was reverse transcribed, and the resulting cDNA served as sequencing template. Here immunoSEQ multiplex PCR was the method, and the copy in TCRdb shows in-frame clones only, minus some. This table holds about 200,000 clones, nearly 60% found once. The treatment: oral pan-JAK inhibitor, 5-10 mg twice daily. This material consisted of CD4+ T cells sorted from blood, taken at week 24, from a patient treated with tofacitinib. The source is a human donor with alopecia areata.

This clone was seen only a few times. The rearrangement uses TRBV5-4 and TRBJ2-1; no clear D gene. V shed 0 bases and J shed 7 bases, with 8 bases lying between them. This CDR3 spans 13 amino acids. Germline values: CDR1 SGHNT, CDR2 YYREEE (reference sequence). CDR3 region: CASSLDSQNEQFF. In DNA, the CDR3 is TGTGCCAGCAGCTTGGACAGTCAGAATGAGCAGTTCTTC.

The V call is TRBV9, the J call TRBJ2-1, with TRBD2 matching 10 bases. J lost 5 bases, V lost 4 bases, and 9 bases had no gene match. The CDR3 sequence is 16 residues long. Germline CDR1 SGDLS, CDR2 YYNGEE. The CDR3 reads CASSRLGLAVNNEQFF. The CDR3 DNA reads as TGTGCCAGCAGCAGGCTCGGACTAGCGGTCAACAATGAGCAGTTCTTC. Full variable domain (remainder filled in from reference TRBV9 and TRBJ2-1): DSGVTQTPKHLITATGQRVTLRCSPRSGDLSVYWYQQSLDQGLQFLIQYYNGEERAKGNILERFSAQQFPDLHSELNLSSLELGDSALYFCASSRLGLAVNNEQFFGPGTRLTVL.

This clone appeared a few times. CDR3 bases: TGCAGCGTTGAAGGGCGTCCCCCCTACGAGCAGTACTTC. This encodes CSVEGRPPYEQYF. The genes are TRBV29-1 and TRBJ2-7; the D is unclear. The CDR3 sequence is 13 residues long. Trimming pared 1 base from V and 2 bases from J, leaving 9 bases between. Germline assignment: CDR1 SQVTM and CDR2 ANQGSEA.

The table lists this clone with a few counts. This chain joins TRBV28 and TRBJ2-3; D ambiguous. The CDR3 is 12 residues long. Trimming took 0 bases from V and 6 from J, leaving 4 bases between them. In germline, CDR1 is MDHEN, CDR2 SYDVKM. The DNA of the CDR3 is TGTGCCAGCAGTTTATGGGACGATACGCAGTATTTT. It yields the protein CASSLWDDTQYF.

There are a few counts of this clone. The gene calls are TRBV28 and TRBJ1-5; no definite D call. The germline gives CDR1 MDHEN, CDR2 SYDVKM. V gave up 10 bases and J gave up 3 bases, with 10 bases separating them. CDR3 size: 12 residues. The CDR3 bases are TGTGCCACCAGACCGGTCAATCAGCCCCAGCATTTT. This encodes CATRPVNQPQHF.

This clone was counted between two and nine times. This chain uses TRBV30 with TRBJ2-1; D is perhaps TRBD2 (6 bases). This CDR3 contains 14 residues. V dropped 2 bases and J dropped 8 bases, with 16 bases sitting between them. CDR1 and CDR2 from the germline V gene are GTSNPN and SVGIG (reference sequence). The CDR3: CAWSPTGLTYEQFF. The CDR3 nucleotides read TGTGCCTGGAGTCCAACGGGACTTACCTATGAGCAGTTCTTC.

The chain has TRBV5-1 and TRBJ1-6; D unclear. The V gene's germline CDR1 is SGHRS and CDR2 YFSETQ. V was clipped by 3 bases and J by 7 bases, with 14 bases between them. The CDR3 totals 15 residues. CDR3 bases: TGCGCCAGCAGCTCGGTCCGGGAGGGAAATTCACCCCTCCACTTT. Amino acid sequence: CASSSVREGNSPLHF. Looking up the rest from reference TRBV5-1 and TRBJ1-6 gives the full variable domain: KAGVTQTPRYLIKTRGQQVTLSCSPISGHRSVSWYQQTPGQGLQFLFEYFSETQRNKGNFPGRFSGRQFSNSRSEMNVSTLELGDSALYLCASSSVREGNSPLHFGNGTRLTVT.

V is TRBV30 and J is TRBJ1-2; the D is unclear. V lost 3 bases and J 2 bases, leaving 7 bases between the germline ends. Germline CDR1 reads GTSNPN; CDR2 reads SVGIG (reference sequence). The CDR3 is 12 residues long. CDR3 in DNA: TGTGCCTGGAGCCCCAAGAACTATGGCTACACCTTC. Amino acids: CAWSPKNYGYTF.

CDR3 in amino acids: CASSPTSGGQETQYF. The CDR3 coding sequence is TGTGCCAGCAGCCCGACTAGCGGGGGACAAGAGACCCAGTACTTC. The V call is TRBV6-4, the J call TRBJ2-5; 12 bases fit TRBD2. This CDR3 spans 15 amino acids. After removal of 6 bases from V and 2 bases from J, the junction contained 4 bases not matched to a gene. Germline loops: CDR1 MRHNA, CDR2 SNTAGT.